This is a list of T cell receptor beta chains from one sample in a study of T cells after yellow fever vaccination. MiXCR, applied by TCRdb to the 5' RACE reads, yields one record per CDR3 protein. Among some 500,000 distinct CDR3 sequences listed, 13% were seen once. This sample comprised PBMCs, obtained on the day of the yellow fever booster vaccination. The receptors were gathered from a young man who received the YFV17D yellow fever vaccine. The CDR3 runs from the conserved cysteine through the conserved F or W. A D gene is named only where the DNA matches it firmly. A clone size is listed for some rows: how often the clone was seen (once, few, many), or a class if it is expanded.

clone_size	j_call	cdr3_length	v_call	d_call	cdr3_aa	cdr3_nt
NA	TRBJ2-1	12	TRBV7-8	NA	CASSFLVEGQIF	TGTGCCAGCAGCTTTCTGGTGGAGGGGCAGATCTTC
many	TRBJ2-3	13	TRBV7-2	NA	CASSLQPTDTQYF	TGTGCCAGCAGCTTGCAGCCGACAGATACGCAGTATTTT
many	TRBJ2-6	15	TRBV28	NA	CASSLIGSGANVLTF	TGTGCCAGCAGTCTAATCGGTAGTGGGGCCAACGTCCTGACTTTC
once	TRBJ2-5	15	TRBV12-3/TRBV12-4	NA	CASRQGTPGVQTQYF	TGTGCCAGTCGCCAGGGGACCCCGGGCGTGCAGACCCAGTACTTC
NA	TRBJ1-2	12	TRBV20-1	TRBD1	CSASGQGEGYTF	TGCAGTGCTAGTGGACAGGGAGAGGGCTACACCTTC
few	TRBJ2-1	17	TRBV5-1	NA	CASSPVPRKSSYNEQFF	TGCGCCAGCAGCCCCGTTCCGCGGAAGAGCTCCTACAATGAGCAGTTCTTC
NA	TRBJ1-1	13	TRBV7-9	NA	CASSSSGHTEAFF	TGTGCCAGCAGCTCTAGCGGTCACACTGAAGCTTTCTTT
few	TRBJ2-1	11	TRBV7-6	NA	CASSLAQEQFF	TGTGCCAGCAGCTTAGCTCAGGAGCAGTTCTTC
NA	TRBJ2-3	14	TRBV20-1	NA	CSARVWETADTQYF	TGCAGTGCTAGAGTCTGGGAGACCGCAGATACGCAGTATTTT
few	TRBJ2-7	13	TRBV9	NA	CASSRGFAYEQYF	TGTGCCAGCAGCCGCGGATTTGCCTACGAGCAGTACTTC
NA	TRBJ2-5	18	TRBV11-2	TRBD2	CASSLEVIGGRAYRTQYF	TGTGCCAGCAGCTTAGAGGTTATCGGCGGGAGGGCCTACAGGACCCAGTACTTC
few	TRBJ2-2	19	TRBV20-1	TRBD1	CSARDLGWLGTDYTGELFF	TGCAGTGCTAGAGATCTTGGTTGGCTCGGGACAGATTACACCGGGGAGCTGTTTTTT
NA	TRBJ2-3	12	TRBV29-1	NA	CSPGDSTDTQYF	TGCAGCCCTGGGGACAGCACAGATACGCAGTATTTT
NA	TRBJ2-3	14	TRBV7-9	NA	CASSQPPEPDTQYF	TGTGCCAGCAGCCAGCCCCCTGAACCAGATACGCAGTATTTT
NA	TRBJ1-2	11	TRBV20-1	NA	CSASLGDGYTF	TGCAGTGCTAGCTTGGGGGATGGCTACACCTTC
NA	TRBJ2-3	15	TRBV24-1	NA	CATSGGAETTDTQYF	TGTGCCACCAGTGGGGGAGCGGAGACCACAGATACGCAGTATTTT
NA	TRBJ2-4	12	TRBV20-1	NA	CSASTSKNIQYF	TGCAGTGCTAGCACGTCCAAAAACATTCAGTACTTC
NA	TRBJ2-5	13	TRBV18	NA	CASSPPPGETQYF	TGTGCCAGCTCACCACCTCCGGGGGAGACCCAGTACTTC
few	TRBJ2-4	15	TRBV7-2	NA	CASSSIRSARDIQYF	TGTGCCAGCAGCTCGATTCGATCGGCCAGGGACATTCAGTACTTC
NA	TRBJ2-3	15	TRBV12-3/TRBV12-4	TRBD2	CASSARLAGTDTQYF	TGTGCCAGCAGTGCCCGACTAGCCGGCACAGATACGCAGTATTTT
NA	TRBJ1-2	13	TRBV25-1	NA	CASSVDSSYGYTF	TGTGCCAGCAGTGTGGACAGTTCCTATGGCTACACCTTC
NA	TRBJ2-7	15	TRBV6-1	TRBD2	CASRESAGVAYEQYF	TGTGCCAGCAGGGAATCAGCGGGAGTGGCCTACGAGCAGTACTTC
NA	TRBJ2-7	14	TRBV27	TRBD1	CASSFGTGVNEQYF	TGTGCCAGCAGTTTCGGGACAGGGGTAAACGAGCAGTACTTC
NA	TRBJ2-7	14	TRBV20-1	NA	CSAGEGAGIYEQYF	TGCAGTGCTGGAGAAGGGGCCGGGATCTACGAGCAGTACTTC
few	TRBJ2-5	15	TRBV4-2	NA	CASSQDQLGLETQYF	TGTGCCAGCAGCCAAGATCAATTGGGGCTAGAGACCCAGTACTTC
few	TRBJ2-1	14	TRBV15	NA	CATSSWELGYEQFF	TGTGCCACCAGCAGTTGGGAGTTGGGTTATGAGCAGTTCTTC
NA	TRBJ2-1	17	TRBV20-1	NA	CSARAESHEGSYNEQFF	TGCAGTGCTAGAGCGGAAAGTCACGAGGGCTCCTACAATGAGCAGTTCTTC
few	TRBJ2-3	16	TRBV20-1	NA	CSARVRAWVPTDTQYF	TGCAGTGCTAGAGTGCGGGCCTGGGTGCCCACAGATACGCAGTATTTT
NA	TRBJ2-7	13	TRBV7-6	NA	CASSKGQTYEQYF	TGTGCCAGCAGCAAAGGACAGACCTACGAGCAGTACTTC
few	TRBJ1-2	12	TRBV20-1	NA	CSARDPDEGYTF	TGCAGTGCTAGAGATCCTGATGAGGGCTACACCTTC
NA	TRBJ2-3	12	TRBV29-1	TRBD1	CSVLQGADTQYF	TGCAGCGTTTTACAGGGGGCAGATACGCAGTATTTT
few	TRBJ1-6	10	TRBV11-3	NA	CASSLSPLHF	TGTGCCAGCAGCTTGTCACCCCTCCACTTT
few	TRBJ2-1	18	TRBV3-1	NA	CASSQVPPTGLSGHEQFF	TGTGCCAGCAGCCAAGTCCCCCCAACGGGACTCTCGGGCCATGAGCAGTTCTTC
NA	TRBJ2-2	15	TRBV6-1	TRBD1	CASRRDRANTGELFF	TGTGCCAGCAGAAGAGACAGGGCGAACACCGGGGAGCTGTTTTTT
many	TRBJ2-7	14	TRBV5-1	NA	CASSLDGSSYEQYF	TGCGCCAGCAGCTTGGACGGGAGCTCCTACGAGCAGTACTTC
few	TRBJ2-1	13	TRBV27	TRBD2	CASSGLGNNEQFF	TGTGCCAGCAGTGGACTAGGAAACAATGAGCAGTTCTTC
NA	TRBJ2-1	20	TRBV5-1	NA	CASSTPLGLPKPDSYNEQFF	TGCGCCAGCAGCACCCCGCTAGGACTCCCAAAACCCGACTCCTACAATGAGCAGTTCTTC
NA	TRBJ1-6	19	TRBV4-1	TRBD1	CASSQDHRGEWSYNSPLHF	TGCGCCAGCAGCCAAGATCACAGGGGCGAATGGTCCTATAATTCACCCCTCCACTTT
NA	TRBJ1-6	17	TRBV10-2	NA	CASSVSSESSYNSPLHF	TGCGCCAGCAGTGTGTCATCCGAGAGCTCCTATAATTCACCCCTCCACTTT
NA	TRBJ2-6	22	TRBV7-6	TRBD2	CASSLNPLRTSGLSSGANVLTF	TGTGCCAGCAGCTTAAATCCTTTAAGGACTAGCGGGCTAAGCTCTGGGGCCAACGTCCTGACTTTC
NA	TRBJ2-1	20	TRBV12-3/TRBV12-4	NA	CASSLVSKAVTQSSYNEQFF	TGTGCCAGCAGTTTGGTTTCTAAAGCGGTTACACAGAGCTCCTACAATGAGCAGTTCTTC
NA	TRBJ2-1	14	TRBV6-2/TRBV6-3	NA	CASSNGVEGGEQFF	TGTGCCAGCAGCAATGGGGTCGAAGGGGGTGAGCAGTTCTTC
NA	TRBJ1-5	17	TRBV6-2/TRBV6-3	NA	CASSYISGAASNQPQHF	TGTGCCAGCAGTTATATATCCGGGGCCGCTAGCAATCAGCCCCAGCATTTT
few	TRBJ2-7	16	TRBV7-8	TRBD1	CASSSSRDRGAYEQYF	TGTGCCAGCAGCTCCAGCCGGGACAGGGGAGCCTACGAGCAGTACTTC
few	TRBJ2-1	15	TRBV4-3	NA	CASSHLTLTGPEQFF	TGCGCCAGCAGCCATCTCACACTAACAGGGCCGGAGCAGTTCTTC
many	TRBJ1-1	14	TRBV5-6	NA	CASSGLGLNTEAFF	TGTGCCAGCAGCGGTTTGGGCTTGAACACTGAAGCTTTCTTT
few	TRBJ1-5	18	TRBV7-8	TRBD1	CASSKGQGVGGSNQPQHF	TGTGCCAGCAGCAAGGGACAGGGGGTTGGGGGAAGCAATCAGCCCCAGCATTTT
few	TRBJ2-3	12	TRBV29-1	NA	CSVSAGTDTQYF	TGCAGCGTGAGCGCTGGTACAGATACGCAGTATTTT
NA	TRBJ2-1	14	TRBV12-3/TRBV12-4	NA	CASSFKQGSNEQFF	TGTGCCAGCAGTTTCAAGCAGGGTAGCAATGAGCAGTTCTTC